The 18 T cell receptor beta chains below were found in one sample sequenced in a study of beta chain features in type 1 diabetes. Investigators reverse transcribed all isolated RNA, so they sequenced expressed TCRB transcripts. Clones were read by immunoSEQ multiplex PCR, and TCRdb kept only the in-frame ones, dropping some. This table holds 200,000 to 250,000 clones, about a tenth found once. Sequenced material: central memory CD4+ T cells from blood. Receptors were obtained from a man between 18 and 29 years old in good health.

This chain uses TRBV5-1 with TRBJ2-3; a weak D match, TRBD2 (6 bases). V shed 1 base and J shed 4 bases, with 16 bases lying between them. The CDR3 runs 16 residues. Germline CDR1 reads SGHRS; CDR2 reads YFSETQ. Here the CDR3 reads CASSLSGGGTADTQYF. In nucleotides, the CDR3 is TGCGCCAGCAGCTTGTCCGGGGGAGGCACAGCAGATACGCAGTATTTT.

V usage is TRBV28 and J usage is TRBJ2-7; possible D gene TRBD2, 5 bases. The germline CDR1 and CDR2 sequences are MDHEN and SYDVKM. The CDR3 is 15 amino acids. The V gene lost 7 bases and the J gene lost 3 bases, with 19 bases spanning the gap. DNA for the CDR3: TGTGCCAGCACCCGAACGGGCGGCGGAGGCTACGAGCAGTACTTC. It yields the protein CASTRTGGGGYEQYF.

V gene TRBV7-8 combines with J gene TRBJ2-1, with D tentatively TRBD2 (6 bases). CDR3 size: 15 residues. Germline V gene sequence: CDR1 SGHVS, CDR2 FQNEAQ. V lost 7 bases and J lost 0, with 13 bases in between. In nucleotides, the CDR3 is TGTGCCAGCACCCCGGGGGAAAGCTCCTACAATGAGCAGTTCTTC. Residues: CASTPGESSYNEQFF.

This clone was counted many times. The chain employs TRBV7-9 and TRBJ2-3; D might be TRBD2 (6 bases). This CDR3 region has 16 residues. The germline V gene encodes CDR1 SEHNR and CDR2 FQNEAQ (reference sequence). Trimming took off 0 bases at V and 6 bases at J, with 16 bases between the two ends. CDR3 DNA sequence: TGTGCCAGCAGCTTAGCGCTCCCGGCGGAGGGGGATACGCAGTATTTT. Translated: CASSLALPAEGDTQYF. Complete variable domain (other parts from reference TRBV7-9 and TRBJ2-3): DTGVSQNPRHKITKRGQNVTFRCDPISEHNRLYWYRQTLGQGPEFLTYFQNEAQLEKSRLLSDRFSAERPKGSFSTLEIQRTEQGDSAMYLCASSLALPAEGDTQYFGPGTRLTVL.

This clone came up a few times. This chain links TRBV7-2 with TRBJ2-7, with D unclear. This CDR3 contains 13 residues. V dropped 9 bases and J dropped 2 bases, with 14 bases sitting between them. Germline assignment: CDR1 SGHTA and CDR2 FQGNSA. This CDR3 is CARPRSATYEQYF. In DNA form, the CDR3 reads TGTGCCAGGCCTCGAAGCGCTACCTACGAGCAGTACTTC.

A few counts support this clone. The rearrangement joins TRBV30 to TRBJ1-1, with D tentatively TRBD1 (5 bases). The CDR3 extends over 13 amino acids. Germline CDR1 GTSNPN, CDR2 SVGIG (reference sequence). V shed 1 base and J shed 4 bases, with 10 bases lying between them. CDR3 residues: CAWSAMTVTEAFF. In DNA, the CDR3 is TGTGCCTGGAGTGCGATGACAGTCACTGAAGCTTTCTTT.

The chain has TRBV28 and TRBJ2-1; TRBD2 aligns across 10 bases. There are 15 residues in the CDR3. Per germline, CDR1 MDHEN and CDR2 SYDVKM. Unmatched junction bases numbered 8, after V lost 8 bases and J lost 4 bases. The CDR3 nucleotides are TGTGCCAGCCGTCAAGCGGGAGGGCCTTACAATGAGCAGTTCTTC. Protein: CASRQAGGPYNEQFF.

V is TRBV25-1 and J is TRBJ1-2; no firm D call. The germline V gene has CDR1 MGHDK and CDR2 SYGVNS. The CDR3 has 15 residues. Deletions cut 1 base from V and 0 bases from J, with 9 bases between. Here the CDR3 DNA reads TGTGCCAGCAGTGAATCGTCCGCAGCTAACTATGGCTACACCTTC. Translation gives CASSESSAANYGYTF.

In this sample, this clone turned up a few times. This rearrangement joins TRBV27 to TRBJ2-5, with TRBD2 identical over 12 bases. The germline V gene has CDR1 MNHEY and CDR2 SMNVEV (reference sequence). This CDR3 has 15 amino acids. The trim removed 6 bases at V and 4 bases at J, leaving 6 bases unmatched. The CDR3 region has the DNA TGTGCCAGCAGAAGACTAGCGGGAGACGGAGAGACCCAGTACTTC. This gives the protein CASRRLAGDGETQYF.

CDR3 loop: CASSQGRTSPYGYTF. Written as DNA, the CDR3 is TGCGCCAGCAGCCAAGGCCGGACCTCGCCCTATGGCTACACCTTC. The chain carries TRBV4-3 and TRBJ1-2; D uncertain. The CDR3 has 15 amino acids. Trimming left V 1 base short and J 4 bases short, with 13 bases between. CDR1 LGHNA and CDR2 YSLEER come from the germline V gene.

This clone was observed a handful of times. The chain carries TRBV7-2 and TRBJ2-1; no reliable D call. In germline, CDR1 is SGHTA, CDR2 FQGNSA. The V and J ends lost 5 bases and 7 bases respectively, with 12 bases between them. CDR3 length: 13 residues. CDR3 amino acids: CASSTSTANEQFF. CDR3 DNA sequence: TGTGCCAGCAGCACCTCGACCGCGAATGAGCAGTTCTTC. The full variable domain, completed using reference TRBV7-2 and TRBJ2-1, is GAGVSQSPSNKVTEKGKDVELRCDPISGHTALYWYRQSLGQGLEFLIYFQGNSAPDKSGLPSDRFSAERTGGSVSTLTIQRTQQEDSAVYLCASSTSTANEQFFGPGTRLTVL.

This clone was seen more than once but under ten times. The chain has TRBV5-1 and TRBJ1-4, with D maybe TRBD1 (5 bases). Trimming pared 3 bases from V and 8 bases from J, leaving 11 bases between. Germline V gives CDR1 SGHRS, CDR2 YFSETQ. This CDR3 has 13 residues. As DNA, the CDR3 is TGCGCCAGCAGCTACGGGACGGGCGAAAAACTGTTTTTT. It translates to CASSYGTGEKLFF.

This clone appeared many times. The CDR3 DNA reads TGTGCCAGCAGCGGCGATACAGATACGCAGTATTTT. This codes for CASSGDTDTQYF. This sequence joins TRBV28 and TRBJ2-3, with D unclear. From germline, CDR1 is MDHEN and CDR2 SYDVKM. Trimming took 6 bases from V and 3 from J, leaving 7 bases between them. The CDR3 consists of 12 residues. Based on the CDR3 plus reference TRBV28 and TRBJ2-3, the full variable domain is DVKVTQSSRYLVKRTGEKVFLECVQDMDHENMFWYRQDPGLGLRLIYFSYDVKMKEKGDIPEGYSVSREKKERFSLILESASTNQTSMYLCASSGDTDTQYFGPGTRLTVL.

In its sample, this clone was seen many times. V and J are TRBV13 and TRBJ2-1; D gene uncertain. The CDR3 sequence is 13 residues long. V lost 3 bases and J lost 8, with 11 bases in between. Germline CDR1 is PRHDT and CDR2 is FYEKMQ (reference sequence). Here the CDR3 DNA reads TGTGCCAGCAGCTTGTTCTTAGTCGATGAGCAGTTCTTC. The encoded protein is CASSLFLVDEQFF.

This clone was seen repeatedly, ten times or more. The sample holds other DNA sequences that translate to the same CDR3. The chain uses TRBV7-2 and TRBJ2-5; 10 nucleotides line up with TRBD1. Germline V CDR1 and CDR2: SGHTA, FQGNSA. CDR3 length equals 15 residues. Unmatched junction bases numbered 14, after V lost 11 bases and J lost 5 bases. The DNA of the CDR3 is TGTGCCGTCACAAGGGGGGGACAGGGGACGGAGACCCAGTACTTC. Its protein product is CAVTRGGQGTETQYF.

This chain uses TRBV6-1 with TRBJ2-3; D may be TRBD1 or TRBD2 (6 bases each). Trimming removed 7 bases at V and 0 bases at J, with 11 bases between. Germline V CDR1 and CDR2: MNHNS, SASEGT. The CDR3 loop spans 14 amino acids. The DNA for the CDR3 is TGTGCCAGCACCGAAGGGGGGAGCACAGATACGCAGTATTTT. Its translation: CASTEGGSTDTQYF.

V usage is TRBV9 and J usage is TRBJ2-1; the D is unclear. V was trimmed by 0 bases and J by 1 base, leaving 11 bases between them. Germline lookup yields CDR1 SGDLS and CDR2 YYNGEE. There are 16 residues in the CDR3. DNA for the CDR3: TGTGCCAGCAGCGTAGACGGCTATCAATCCTACAATGAGCAGTTCTTC. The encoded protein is CASSVDGYQSYNEQFF.

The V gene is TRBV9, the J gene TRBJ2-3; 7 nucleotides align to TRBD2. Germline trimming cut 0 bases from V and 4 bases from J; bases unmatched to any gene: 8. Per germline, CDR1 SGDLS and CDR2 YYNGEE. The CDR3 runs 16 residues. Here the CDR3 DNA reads TGTGCCAGCAGCGTAGCTGACGGGAGGTACGCAGATACGCAGTATTTT. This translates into CASSVADGRYADTQYF.